This T cell receptor (beta chain) was retrieved from a study of shared clonotypes between healthy human individuals. Study results and caveats: Clonotype sharing across several donors was observed for around 4.5% of naive CD4 clonotypes.

Genomic DNA per cell subset filled all wells of several immunoSEQ plates. Clones were sequenced by immunoSEQ multiplex PCR, and TCRdb holds only the in-frame ones, with some missing. The sample records roughly 680,000 clones, over 55% being singletons. Trimming at V came to 3 bases and at J to 5 bases, leaving 1 base not matched to a gene. The CDR3 has 14 residues. Germline CDR1 is SGHAT and CDR2 is FQNNGV. Regarding this clone: The antigen is not known.

The sample was memory CD4+ T cells sorted from blood. The subset: CD45RA-negative fraction. This chain uses TRBV11-2 with TRBJ2-3; 11 bases align to TRBD1. This receptor was taken from a woman aged 25 to 39 in good health. CDR3 region: CASSLDRGQDTQYF. CDR3 nucleotides: TGTGCCAGCAGCTTGGACAGGGGGCAAGATACGCAGTATTTT.